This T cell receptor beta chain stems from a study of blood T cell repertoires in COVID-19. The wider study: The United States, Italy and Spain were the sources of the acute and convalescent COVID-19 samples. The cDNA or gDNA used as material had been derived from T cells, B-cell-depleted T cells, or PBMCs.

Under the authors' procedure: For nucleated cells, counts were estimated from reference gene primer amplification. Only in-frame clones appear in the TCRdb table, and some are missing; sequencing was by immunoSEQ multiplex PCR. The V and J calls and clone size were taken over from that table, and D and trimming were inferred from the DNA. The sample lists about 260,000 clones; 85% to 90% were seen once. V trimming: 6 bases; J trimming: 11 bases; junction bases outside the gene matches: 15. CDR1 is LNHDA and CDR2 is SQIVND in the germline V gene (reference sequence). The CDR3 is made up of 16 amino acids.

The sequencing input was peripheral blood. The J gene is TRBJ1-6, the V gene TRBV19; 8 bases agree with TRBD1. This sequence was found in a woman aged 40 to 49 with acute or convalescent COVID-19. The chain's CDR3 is CASSDPQGAVMAPLHF. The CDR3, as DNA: TGTGCCAGTAGCGATCCCCAGGGGGCCGTCATGGCACCCCTCCACTTT. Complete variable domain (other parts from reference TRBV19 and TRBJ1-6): DGGITQSPKYLFRKEGQNVTLSCEQNLNHDAMYWYRQDPGQGLRLIYYSQIVNDFQKGDIAEGYSVSREKKESFPLTVTSAQKNPTAFYLCASSDPQGAVMAPLHFGNGTRLTVT.